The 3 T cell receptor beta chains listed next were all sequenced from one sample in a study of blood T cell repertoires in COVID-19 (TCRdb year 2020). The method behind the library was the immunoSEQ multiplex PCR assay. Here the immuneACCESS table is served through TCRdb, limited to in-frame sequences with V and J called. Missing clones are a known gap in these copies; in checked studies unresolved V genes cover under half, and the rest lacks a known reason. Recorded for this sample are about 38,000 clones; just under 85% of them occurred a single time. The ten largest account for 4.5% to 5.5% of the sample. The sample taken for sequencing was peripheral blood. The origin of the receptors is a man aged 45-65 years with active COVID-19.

The chain's CDR3 is CGVGENTEAFF. The CDR3, as DNA: TGTGGGGTCGGGGAGAACACTGAAGCTTTCTTT. The chain uses TRBV19 and TRBJ1-1; D gene uncertain. Germline V gives CDR1 LNHDA, CDR2 SQIVND (reference sequence). The CDR3 is 11 amino acids.

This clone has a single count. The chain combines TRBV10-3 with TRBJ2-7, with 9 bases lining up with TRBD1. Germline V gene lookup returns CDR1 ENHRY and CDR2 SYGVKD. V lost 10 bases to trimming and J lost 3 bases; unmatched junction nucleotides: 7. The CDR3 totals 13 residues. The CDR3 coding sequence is TGTGCCACCTGGACAGGGGATTACTACGAGCAGTACTTC. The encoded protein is CATWTGDYYEQYF.

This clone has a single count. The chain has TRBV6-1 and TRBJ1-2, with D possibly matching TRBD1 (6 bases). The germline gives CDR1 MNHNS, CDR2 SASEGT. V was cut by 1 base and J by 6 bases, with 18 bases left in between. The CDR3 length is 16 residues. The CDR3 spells CASSEGLLQGINGYTF. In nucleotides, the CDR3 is TGTGCCAGCAGTGAAGGGCTACTACAGGGTATTAATGGCTACACCTTC.